The sequence of this TCR beta chain was determined in a study of spatial heterogeneity in lung cancer. In the study overall: Consistent detection of more beta-chain than alpha-chain sequences was observed.

Noted time point: sample taken at primary tumor resection. No cell sorting; template was whole RNA from tumor, lung tissue or PBMC. The study, taken as a whole, reports: Blood showed ubiquitous tumor TCRs more often at resection than at routine follow-up.

Every individual TCR cDNA molecule carried its own unique molecular identifier, which allowed correction of PCR and sequencing errors. TCRdb reanalysed the 5' RACE reads using MiXCR and keeps one entry per CDR3 protein. This sample yields 75,000 to 85,000 distinct CDR3 sequences, of which about a fifth are seen a single time; around 5.9% belongs to the top ten. The CDR3 consists of 13 residues. Germline V CDR1 and CDR2: MNHNY, SVGAGI (reference sequence). Trimming took off 6 bases at V and 4 bases at J, with 12 bases between the two ends. Of note for this clonotype: Its target is unknown. A read error is possible here, since a much larger clone lies one base away.

Specimen: PBMCs, collected at surgery. This chain joins TRBV6-6 and TRBJ1-1, with D possibly being TRBD1 (6 bases). This sequence was found in a male donor with early-stage non-small cell lung cancer. CDR3 coding DNA: TGTGCCAGCAGCCGGGGAGGGGGCACTGAAGCTTTCTTT. Encoded protein: CASSRGGGTEAFF.